The rows below give T cell receptor beta chains drawn from one sample of a study of T cell responses to AZD1222 COVID-19 vaccine. Using immunoSEQ multiplex PCR, the repertoire was profiled, and TCRdb retains in-frame clones only, with some absent. The sample has 110,000 to 150,000 clones; less than 95% are singletons. Sequences were derived from peripheral blood, sampled on day 0 of AZD1222 vaccination. Receptors originate from an adult in good health. The CDR3 runs from the conserved cysteine through the conserved F or W. Each record gives: D gene, V gene, clone size, J gene, CDR3 protein, CDR3 DNA. The D gene is left open where the match is weak. Some rows have no size entry. The others give once, few or many, or a class for an expanded clone.

TRBD1	TRBV3-1/TRBV3-2	.	TRBJ1-2	CASSQPLGQGNYGYTF	TGTGCCAGCAGCCAACCACTGGGACAGGGGAACTATGGCTACACCTTC
.	TRBV5-6	.	TRBJ1-3	CASSPRSSGNTIYF	TGTGCCAGCAGCCCCAGGAGCTCTGGAAACACCATATATTTT
.	TRBV11-2	.	TRBJ2-5	CASSSRGGGVQETQYF	TGTGCCAGCAGCTCCCGAGGGGGAGGGGTCCAAGAGACCCAGTACTTC
.	TRBV24-1	once	TRBJ2-7	CTTSESGMAPYEQYF	TGTACCACCAGTGAATCCGGGATGGCCCCCTACGAGCAGTACTTC
.	TRBV6-2/TRBV6-3	.	TRBJ2-7	CASSRTYEQYF	TGTGCCAGCAGCCGTACCTACGAGCAGTACTTC
TRBD1	TRBV11-3	.	TRBJ1-2	CASSLTVGGGGYTF	TGTGCCAGCAGTCTGACAGTTGGAGGGGGCGGCTACACCTTC
.	TRBV11-3	.	TRBJ2-5	CASSLGWPRSTTQETQYF	TGTGCCAGCAGCTTAGGCTGGCCCCGCTCAACTACCCAAGAGACCCAGTACTTC
TRBD1	TRBV30	.	TRBJ1-6	CAWSVRRQGEESYNSPLHF	TGTGCCTGGAGTGTACGGAGGCAGGGGGAAGAGTCCTATAATTCACCCCTCCACTTT
.	TRBV5-6	.	TRBJ2-1	CASSTSRAHNEQFF	TGTGCCAGCAGCACTAGCAGGGCTCACAATGAGCAGTTCTTC
.	TRBV3-1/TRBV3-2	.	TRBJ1-2	CASSSGAHGYTF	TGTGCCAGCAGCAGCGGGGCTCACGGCTACACCTTC
.	TRBV3-1/TRBV3-2	.	TRBJ2-1	CASSPAGALSSYNEQFF	TGTGCCAGCAGCCCAGCCGGAGCCCTGAGCTCCTACAATGAGCAGTTCTTC
.	TRBV7-2	.	TRBJ1-4	CASSPQGRNEKLFF	TGTGCCAGCAGCCCTCAGGGAAGAAATGAAAAACTGTTTTTT
.	TRBV7-3	few	TRBJ2-1	CASSLERAFVNEQFF	TGTGCCAGCAGCTTAGAGAGGGCCTTTGTCAATGAGCAGTTCTTC
TRBD2	TRBV5-6	.	TRBJ2-5	CASSLGRGGETQYF	TGTGCCAGCAGCTTGGGCCGCGGGGGAGAGACCCAGTACTTC
TRBD1	TRBV20-1	.	TRBJ2-3	CSAIGGSQYF	TGCAGTGCGATAGGGGGCTCGCAGTATTTT
TRBD1	TRBV24-1	.	TRBJ2-7	CATSDFRGNSYEQYF	TGTGCCACCAGTGATTTCAGGGGGAACTCCTACGAGCAGTACTTC
.	TRBV9	.	TRBJ1-1	CASSAPGQPTEAFF	TGTGCCAGCAGCGCACCTGGACAGCCCACTGAAGCTTTCTTT
.	TRBV30	.	TRBJ2-7	CAWSSGDEQYF	TGTGCCTGGAGTTCGGGGGACGAGCAGTACTTC
.	TRBV3-1/TRBV3-2	.	TRBJ2-3	CASSQALRADTQYF	TGTGCCAGCAGCCAAGCCCTTAGGGCAGATACGCAGTATTTT
.	TRBV6-4	.	TRBJ1-6	CASSPGGTNSPLHF	TGTGCCAGCAGCCCCGGGGGGACCAATTCACCCCTCCACTTT
.	TRBV5-4	few	TRBJ1-2	CASSLITGRRNYGYTF	TGTGCCAGCAGCCTCATCACAGGGCGAAGGAACTATGGCTACACCTTC
TRBD1	TRBV7-2	.	TRBJ1-2	CASSSEHRDRGINYGYTF	TGTGCCAGCAGCTCAGAGCACCGGGACAGGGGGATTAACTATGGCTACACCTTC
.	TRBV15	.	TRBJ1-2	CATSRGGNDGYTF	TGTGCCACCAGCAGAGGAGGGAATGATGGCTACACCTTC